The 24 T cell receptor beta chains given below trace back to one sample, sequenced in a study of tumor-infiltrating lymphocytes in primary liver carcinoma. Starting material for RNA and DNA co-extraction consisted of roughly 19-31 mg of unsorted bulk tissue. A primer in the constant region served to generate TCR beta cDNA from approximately 500 ng of total RNA. Construction of TCR beta libraries relied on three successive nested multiplex PCR rounds employing slightly modified ARM-PCR. TRBV1-TRBV30 forward and Cbeta reverse primers drove the first two roughly 10-cycle rounds. One entry per CDR3 protein results from TCRdb running MiXCR on the multiplex PCR reads. Among 40,000 to 60,000 distinct CDR3 sequences listed, 70% to 85% were seen once. The sequenced sample was liver tumor tissue from sampling region 3. Subset denoted: tumor region T3, left-lateral pole. Receptors were obtained from a man aged 40-49 years with primary liver carcinoma and hepatitis B virus infection.

A word on this clonotype: At one boundary the junction diverges from the germline segment, which might be a read error. The chain couples TRBV28 to TRBJ2-1, with TRBD2 identical over 8 bases. CDR1 is MDHEN and CDR2 is SYDVKM in the germline V gene. The CDR3 runs 17 residues. CDR3 residues: CTSSLHYGLARVDEQFF. DNA for the CDR3: TGTACCAGCAGTCTACATTATGGACTAGCAAGAGTAGATGAGCAGTTCTTC.

Regarding this clonotype: One junction end does not reproduce the germline sequence, and a read error may be involved. The V and J genes are TRBV11-2 and TRBJ2-3, with D possibly being TRBD2 (6 bases). In germline, CDR1 is SGHAT, CDR2 FQNNGV. The CDR3 totals 15 residues. Here the CDR3 DNA reads TGTGCTAGCAGCCCTTTGACCCCGCGGGGAGATACGCGCTATTTT. Residues: CASSPLTPRGDTRYF.

The sample holds many counts of this clonotype. The chain recombines TRBV19 with TRBJ2-4, with D tentatively TRBD2 (5 bases). Looked up from germline, CDR1 is LNHDA and CDR2 is SQIVND (reference sequence). The CDR3 is 14 residues long. Trimming cost V 3 bases and J 6 bases, with 12 bases left between them. CDR3 residues: CASSMRAVANIQYF. The CDR3 region has the DNA TGTGCCAGTAGTATGAGGGCTGTTGCAAACATTCAGTACTTC.

To note about this clonotype: Mismatch with germline at one junction end may stem from a read error. CDR3 region: CASRGLAGLNEQFF. In nucleotides, the CDR3 is TGTGCCAGCCGCGGACTAGCGGGTCTCAATGAGCAATTCTTC. This chain connects TRBV12-3 or TRBV12-4 to TRBJ2-1; TRBD2 matches at 11 bases. This CDR3 is built from 14 residues.

This clonotype was counted at least ten times. V gene TRBV29-1 combines with J gene TRBJ1-1; possible D gene TRBD1, 5 bases. The CDR3 runs to 13 residues. Per the germline V gene, CDR1 is SQVTM and CDR2 is ANQGSEA. V was clipped by 0 bases and J by 0 bases, with 5 bases between them. CDR3 region: CSVEEGVNTEAFF. The CDR3, as DNA: TGCAGCGTTGAAGAGGGGGTGAACACTGAAGCTTTCTTT.

The DNA for the CDR3 is TGCGCCAGCAGTGATTTTAGCTCCTACAATGAGAGGTTCTTC. It encodes CASSDFSSYNERFF. The genes are TRBV10-2 and TRBJ2-1; the D is unclear. Germline V CDR1 and CDR2: WSHSY, SAAADI. The CDR3 covers 14 residues. V was cut by 3 bases and J by 15 bases, with 21 bases left in between.

This clonotype was observed once. The chain carries TRBV11-2 and TRBJ2-3; D is ambiguous. The length of the CDR3 is 14 residues. The V gene's germline CDR1 is SGHAT and CDR2 FQNNGV. CDR3 region: CANSPGSPSDTQYF. The CDR3 region has the DNA TGTGCAAACAGCCCGGGCTCCCCATCAGATACGCAGTATTTT.

Turning to this clonotype: The missing conserved phenylalanine or tryptophan at the end of this CDR3 makes a read error likely. The gene calls are TRBV29-1 and TRBJ2-1; 10 nucleotides align to TRBD2. The V gene end was trimmed by 4 bases and the J gene end by 8 bases; junction bases not matched to a gene: 11. This CDR3 contains 15 residues. Germline V CDR1 and CDR2: SQVTM, ANQGSEA. CDR3 nucleotide sequence: TGCAGCGTTGGTAGCCTAGCGGGAGTGTACGATGAGCAGTTCATC. Its translation is CSVGSLAGVYDEQFI.

As concerns this clonotype: The CDR3 does not end in the conserved phenylalanine or tryptophan, so this is likely a read error. The rearrangement links TRBV10-2 to TRBJ2-7, with 10 nucleotides matching TRBD1. The CDR3 has 14 residues. Trimming cost V 4 bases and J 3 bases; bases outside gene matches: 3. Germline assignment: CDR1 WSHSY and CDR2 SAAADI. CDR3 sequence reads: CASSVGQGGYEQYL. The CDR3 DNA reads TGCGCCAGCAGTGTTGGACAGGGGGGCTACGAGCAGTACCTC.

To note about this clonotype: No conserved phenylalanine or tryptophan ends this CDR3, so it is likely a read error. V is TRBV6-5 and J is TRBJ2-1, with 11 bases identical to TRBD2. CDR3 length: 16 amino acids. Germline loops: CDR1 MNHEY, CDR2 SVGAGI. Unmatched junction bases numbered 11, after V lost 5 bases and J lost 8 bases. The CDR3 nucleotides read TGTGCCAGCAGTACTACTAGCGGGAGAAATGACGATGAGCAGTTCTCC. It is translated as CASSTTSGRNDDEQFS.

For this clonotype: Relative to the germline gene, one junction end is altered; a read error may explain this. The gene calls are TRBV14 and TRBJ1-1; no clear D gene. The germline V gene encodes CDR1 SGHDN and CDR2 FVKESK. This CDR3 has 12 residues. CDR3 coding DNA: TGTGCCGGCAGTCAAGACCGGGCTGAATCTTTCTTT. Translating gives CAGSQDRAESFF.

Notes on this clonotype: A read error is possible here, since a much larger clone lies one base away. This chain joins TRBV28 and TRBJ1-1; D is unresolved. The ends were cut back, 6 bases at V and 0 bases at J, with 14 bases in the middle. The CDR3 runs to 15 residues. In germline, CDR1 is MDHEN, CDR2 SYDVKM. The chain's CDR3 is CASSSPPGLNTEAFF. DNA for the CDR3: TGTGCCAGCAGCTCTCCACCGGGATTGAACACTGAAGCTTTCTTT.

V and J are TRBV9 and TRBJ2-7; D might be TRBD2 (6 bases). The CDR3 covers 13 residues. From germline, CDR1 is SGDLS and CDR2 YYNGEE. Deletions cut 0 bases from V and 10 bases from J, with 14 bases between. CDR3: CASSVEGVEGQYF. CDR3 coding DNA: TGTGCCAGCAGCGTAGAAGGAGTGGAGGGTCAGTACTTC. The complete variable domain, with remaining parts taken from reference TRBV9 and TRBJ2-7, reads DSGVTQTPKHLITATGQRVTLRCSPRSGDLSVYWYQQSLDQGLQFLIQYYNGEERAKGNILERFSAQQFPDLHSELNLSSLELGDSALYFCASSVEGVEGQYFGPGTRLTVT.

Of note for this clonotype: An end of the junction does not agree with germline; a read error may underlie this. The genes are TRBV11-2 and TRBJ2-2, with 9 bases matching TRBD1. This CDR3 is built from 17 residues. Germline V CDR1 and CDR2: SGHAT, FQNNGV. CDR3 DNA: TGTGCCAGGAGCTTTGAAAGGGACAGGGTCGGCACCGGGGAGCTGTTTTTT. As protein: CARSFERDRVGTGELFF. The complete variable domain, with remaining parts taken from reference TRBV11-2 and TRBJ2-2, reads EAGVAQSPRYKIIEKRQSVAFWCNPISGHATLYWYQQILGQGPKLLIQFQNNGVVDDSQLPKDRFSAERLKGVDSTLKIQPAKLEDSAVYLCARSFERDRVGTGELFFGEGSRLTVL.

The sample holds a few counts of this clonotype. The rearrangement uses TRBV7-8 and TRBJ2-7; 8 bases line up with TRBD2. There are 15 residues in the CDR3. V lost 4 bases to trimming and J lost 3 bases; unmatched junction nucleotides: 8. Germline assignment: CDR1 SGHVS and CDR2 FQNEAQ. CDR3 sequence: CASSSESGSDYEQYF. The CDR3 DNA sequence: TGTGCCAGCAGCTCAGAGAGCGGGAGCGACTACGAGCAGTACTTC.

Comments on this clonotype: At one end, the junction sequence differs from germline, possibly due to a read error. The gene calls are TRBV6-5 and TRBJ2-1; possibly TRBD1 for D (6 bases). Germline CDR1 reads MNHEY; CDR2 reads SVGAGI. CDR3 length: 13 residues. CDR3 bases: TGTGACAGCAGCCCAACAGGGAACAATGAGCAATTCTTC. Amino acid sequence: CDSSPTGNNEQFF.

As concerns this clonotype: The junction shows a germline mismatch at one end, possibly a read error. The chain couples TRBV4-1 to TRBJ2-4; the D gene is possibly TRBD2 (6 bases). The CDR3 has 19 amino acids. Germline V gene lookup returns CDR1 MGHRA and CDR2 YSYEKL. CDR3 loop: CASGQDSGGSSPAKNIQYF. The CDR3 DNA sequence: TGCGCCAGCGGCCAAGATTCTGGGGGGAGTAGCCCTGCCAAAAACATTCAGTACTTC.

In the case of this clonotype: This may be a read error: a much more frequent sequence differs by one nucleotide. The J gene is TRBJ2-3, the V gene TRBV29-1, with TRBD1 identical over 8 bases. Germline V gene sequence: CDR1 SQVTM, CDR2 ANQGSEA. This CDR3 has 14 amino acids. The CDR3 bases are TGCAGCGCTGGACAGGGTGACATCGCCGATATGCAGTATTTT. This encodes CSAGQGDIADMQYF.

Notes on this clonotype: Given the absence of the conserved phenylalanine or tryptophan at the CDR3 end, a read error is likely. The V call is TRBV28, the J call TRBJ1-5; 9 positions match TRBD1. In germline, CDR1 is MDHEN, CDR2 SYDVKM. The junction had 5 bases not matched to a gene; V was cut back by 2 bases and J by 6 bases. This CDR3 is 15 amino acids long. The CDR3 spells CASSLRYRGPQPQHL. The CDR3 nucleotides are TGTGCCAGCAGTTTACGGTACAGGGGGCCTCAGCCCCAGCATTTA.

This clonotype was picked up a small number of times. The genes are TRBV7-9 and TRBJ1-4; D might be TRBD1 (6 bases). V gave up 4 bases and J gave up 7 bases, with 19 bases separating them. The CDR3 totals 16 residues. Germline CDR1 reads SEHNR; CDR2 reads FQNEAQ (reference sequence). In DNA form, the CDR3 reads TGTGCCAGCAGCTCGAATCGGCAGGGGTACGGTGAAAAACTGTTTTTT. Its translation is CASSSNRQGYGEKLFF.

At least ten counts were recorded for this clonotype. This chain links TRBV14 with TRBJ2-7; D is unclear. Per germline, CDR1 SGHDN and CDR2 FVKESK. The CDR3 sequence is 11 residues long. V was shortened by 1 base and J by 4 bases, with 2 bases between the two germline ends. The CDR3 protein is CASSQGYEQYF. In DNA, the CDR3 is TGTGCCAGCAGCCAAGGATACGAGCAGTACTTC.

This clonotype was recorded a few times. A much larger clonotype is one base distant, so this may be a read error. This chain uses TRBV28 with TRBJ2-7; 7 bases are a match to TRBD2. Trimming removed 8 bases from V and 0 bases from J; junction bases left unmatched: 10. The germline CDR1 and CDR2 sequences are MDHEN and SYDVKM. The CDR3 covers 15 residues. CDR3 nucleotide sequence: TGTGCCAGCTACGCGGGGGACGGGCGCTCCTACGAGCAGTACTTC. Translated: CASYAGDGRSYEQYF.

Of note for this clonotype: One junction end disagrees with the germline gene, perhaps due to a read error. The chain couples TRBV6-5 to TRBJ2-6, with a tentative D call TRBD1 (6 bases). Germline V gives CDR1 MNHEY, CDR2 SVGAGI. This CDR3 is built from 16 residues. The CDR3 DNA reads TGTGTCAGCAGTCCTCAAACAGGGACAGGGGCCAACGTCCTGACTTTC. This translates into CVSSPQTGTGANVLTF.

On this clonotype itself: The germline gene is not matched at one end of the junction; a read error may be the cause. CDR3 in DNA: TGTGCCAACAGCCAAGATGCGACGGTAGGGCACCACAATGAGCAGTTCTTC. As protein: CANSQDATVGHHNEQFF. This rearrangement joins TRBV4-2 to TRBJ2-1; D is undetermined. Germline CDR1 and CDR2: LGHNA and YNFKEQ. The CDR3 sequence is 17 residues long.